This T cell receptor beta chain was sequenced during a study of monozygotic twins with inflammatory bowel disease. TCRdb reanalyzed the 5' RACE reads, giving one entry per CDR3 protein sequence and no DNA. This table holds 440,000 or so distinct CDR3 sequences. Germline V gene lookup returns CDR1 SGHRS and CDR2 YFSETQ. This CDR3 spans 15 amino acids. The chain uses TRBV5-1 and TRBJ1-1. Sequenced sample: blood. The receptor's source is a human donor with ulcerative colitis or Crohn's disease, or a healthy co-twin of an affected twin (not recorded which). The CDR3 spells CASSSGPGMNTEAFF.